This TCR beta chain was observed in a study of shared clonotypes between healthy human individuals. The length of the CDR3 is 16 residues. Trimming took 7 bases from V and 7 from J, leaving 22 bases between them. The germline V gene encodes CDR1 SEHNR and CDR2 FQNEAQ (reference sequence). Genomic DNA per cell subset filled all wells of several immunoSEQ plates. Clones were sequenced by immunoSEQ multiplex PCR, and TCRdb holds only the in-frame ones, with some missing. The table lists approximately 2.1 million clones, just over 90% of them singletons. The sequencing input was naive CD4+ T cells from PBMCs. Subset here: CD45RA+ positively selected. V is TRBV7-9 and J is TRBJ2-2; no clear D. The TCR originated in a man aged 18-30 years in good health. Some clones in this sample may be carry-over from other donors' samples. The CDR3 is CASTTPSRGDRGELFF. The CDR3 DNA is TGTGCCAGCACCACCCCTTCGCGAGGAGATCGCGGGGAGCTGTTTTTT.